This T cell receptor (beta chain) was captured by sequencing in a study of T-cell reconstitution after alpha-beta-depleted transplantation in children. Study results and caveats: Several hundred expanded graft clones reportedly gave rise to the alpha-beta T cells present about two months after transplant. Where some patients showed high TCRbeta diversity at day 60, it came from recipient T cells and thymic progenitors that had survived. A year post-transplant, T-cell counts and diversity derived mostly from newly produced T cells.

The CDR3 spans 15 residues. V gave up 4 bases and J gave up 2 bases, with 15 bases separating them. Germline values: CDR1 SEHNR, CDR2 FQNEAQ (reference sequence). Ten or more counts support this clonotype. The antigen remains undetermined. A TCRbeta library incorporating unique molecular identifiers was prepared. TCRdb fed the PCR reads into MiXCR, producing one record per CDR3 protein. The profile shows approximately 500,000 distinct CDR3 sequences, more than 9% of them singletons. Specimen: PBMCs, collected before TCRalphabeta/CD19-depleted stem cell transplant. The chain combines TRBV7-9 with TRBJ2-7; perhaps TRBD2 as D (6 bases). The TCR sequence derives from a child younger than 10 with inherited bone marrow failure, due to receive a stem cell transplant. CDR3 DNA: TGTGCCAGCAGCTCGGGGGTGAAGCCAACCTACGAGCAGTACTTC. Amino acid sequence: CASSSGVKPTYEQYF.